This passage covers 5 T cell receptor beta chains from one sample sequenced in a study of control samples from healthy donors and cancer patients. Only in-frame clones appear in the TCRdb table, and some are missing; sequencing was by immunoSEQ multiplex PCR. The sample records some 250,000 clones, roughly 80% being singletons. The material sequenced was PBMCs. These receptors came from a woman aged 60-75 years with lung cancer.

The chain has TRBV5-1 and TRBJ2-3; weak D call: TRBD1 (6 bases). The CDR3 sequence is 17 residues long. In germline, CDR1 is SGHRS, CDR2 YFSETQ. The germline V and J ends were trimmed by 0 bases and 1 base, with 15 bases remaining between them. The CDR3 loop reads CASSLGAGVPGTDTQYF. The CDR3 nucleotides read TGCGCCAGCAGCTTGGGGGCAGGGGTTCCTGGCACAGATACGCAGTATTTT.

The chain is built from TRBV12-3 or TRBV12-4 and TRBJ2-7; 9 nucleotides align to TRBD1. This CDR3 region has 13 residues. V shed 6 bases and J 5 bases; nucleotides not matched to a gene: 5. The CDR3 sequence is CASSRGTGNEQYF. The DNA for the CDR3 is TGTGCCAGCAGCCGCGGGACAGGGAACGAGCAGTACTTC.

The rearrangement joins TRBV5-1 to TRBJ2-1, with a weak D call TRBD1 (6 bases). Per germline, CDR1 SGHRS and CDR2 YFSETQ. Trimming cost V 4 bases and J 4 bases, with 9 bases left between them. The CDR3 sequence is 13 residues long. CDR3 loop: CASSPDSYNEQFF. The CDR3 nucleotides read TGCGCCAGCAGCCCGGACAGTTACAATGAGCAGTTCTTC.

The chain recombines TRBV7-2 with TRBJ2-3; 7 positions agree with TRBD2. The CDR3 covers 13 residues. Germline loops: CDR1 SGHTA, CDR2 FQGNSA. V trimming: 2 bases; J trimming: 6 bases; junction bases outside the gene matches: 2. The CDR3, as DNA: TGTGCCAGCAGCTTACGGGGGGATGATACGCAGTATTTT. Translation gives CASSLRGDDTQYF.

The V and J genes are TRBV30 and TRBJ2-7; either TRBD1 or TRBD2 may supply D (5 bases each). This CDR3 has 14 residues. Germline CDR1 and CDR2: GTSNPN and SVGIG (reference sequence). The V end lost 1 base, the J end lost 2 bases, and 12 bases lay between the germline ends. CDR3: CAWSDTGTTYEQYF. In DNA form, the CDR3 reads TGTGCCTGGAGTGATACCGGGACCACCTACGAGCAGTACTTC.